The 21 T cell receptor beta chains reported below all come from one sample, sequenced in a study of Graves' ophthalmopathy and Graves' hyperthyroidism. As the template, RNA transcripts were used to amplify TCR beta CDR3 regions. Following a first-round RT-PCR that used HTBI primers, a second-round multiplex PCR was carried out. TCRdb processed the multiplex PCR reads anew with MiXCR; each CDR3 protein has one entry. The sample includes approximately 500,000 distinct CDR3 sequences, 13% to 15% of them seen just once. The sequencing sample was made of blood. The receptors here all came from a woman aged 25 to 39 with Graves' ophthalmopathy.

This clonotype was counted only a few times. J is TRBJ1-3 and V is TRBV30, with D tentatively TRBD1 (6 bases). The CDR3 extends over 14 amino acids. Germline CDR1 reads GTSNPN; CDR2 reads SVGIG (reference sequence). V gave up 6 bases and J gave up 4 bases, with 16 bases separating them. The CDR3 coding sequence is TGTGCCTGCGGCCAGGGGAACTTCGGAAACACCATATATTTT. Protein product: CACGQGNFGNTIYF.

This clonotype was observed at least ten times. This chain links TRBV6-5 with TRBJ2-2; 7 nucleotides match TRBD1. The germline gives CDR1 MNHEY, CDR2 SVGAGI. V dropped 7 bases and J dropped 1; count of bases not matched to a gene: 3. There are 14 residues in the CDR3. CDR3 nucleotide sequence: TGTGCCAGCAATCGACAGGGGAACACCGGGGAGCTGTTTTTT. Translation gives CASNRQGNTGELFF.

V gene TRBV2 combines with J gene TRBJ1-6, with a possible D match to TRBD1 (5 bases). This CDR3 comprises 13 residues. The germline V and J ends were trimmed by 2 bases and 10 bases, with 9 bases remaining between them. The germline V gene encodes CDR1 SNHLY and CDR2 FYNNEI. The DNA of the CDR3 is TGTGCCAGCAGTGAATGGGGGTACTCACCCCTCCACTTT. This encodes CASSEWGYSPLHF.

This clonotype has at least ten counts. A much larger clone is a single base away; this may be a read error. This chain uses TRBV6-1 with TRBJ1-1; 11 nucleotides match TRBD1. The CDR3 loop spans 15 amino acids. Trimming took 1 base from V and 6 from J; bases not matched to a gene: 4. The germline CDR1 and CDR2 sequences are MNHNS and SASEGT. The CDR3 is CASSEEGQGAAEAFF. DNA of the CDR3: TGTGCCAGCAGTGAAGAAGGACAGGGGGCTGCTGAAGCTTTCTTT.

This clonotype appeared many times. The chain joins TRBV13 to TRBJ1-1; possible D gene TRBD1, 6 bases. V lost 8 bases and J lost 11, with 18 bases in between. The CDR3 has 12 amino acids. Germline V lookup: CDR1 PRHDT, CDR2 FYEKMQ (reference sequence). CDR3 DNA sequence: TGTGCCAGCGGCGACAGGTCCAGTTTTGCTTTCTTT. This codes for CASGDRSSFAFF.

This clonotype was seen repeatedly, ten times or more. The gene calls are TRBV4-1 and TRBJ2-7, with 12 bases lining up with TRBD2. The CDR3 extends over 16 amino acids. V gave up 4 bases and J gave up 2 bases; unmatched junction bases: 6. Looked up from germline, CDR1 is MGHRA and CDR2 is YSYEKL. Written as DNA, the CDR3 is TGCGCCAGCAGCCCCCTAGCGGGAGGGCCTACCTACGAGCAGTACTTC. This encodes CASSPLAGGPTYEQYF.

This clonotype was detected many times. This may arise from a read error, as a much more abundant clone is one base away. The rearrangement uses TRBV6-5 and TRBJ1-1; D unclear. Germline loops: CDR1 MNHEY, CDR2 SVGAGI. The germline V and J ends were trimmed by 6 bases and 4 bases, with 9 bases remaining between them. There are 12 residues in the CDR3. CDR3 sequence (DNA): TGTGCCAGCAGCTCCACGAGCACTGAAGCTTTCTTT. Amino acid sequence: CASSSTSTEAFF.

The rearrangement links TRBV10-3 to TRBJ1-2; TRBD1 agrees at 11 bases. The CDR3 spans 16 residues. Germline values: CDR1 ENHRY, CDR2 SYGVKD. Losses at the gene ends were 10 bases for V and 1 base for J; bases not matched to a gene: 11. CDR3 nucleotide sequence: TGTGCCACGGCCGGGACAGGGGGACCTTATAACTATGGCTACACCTTC. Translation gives CATAGTGGPYNYGYTF.

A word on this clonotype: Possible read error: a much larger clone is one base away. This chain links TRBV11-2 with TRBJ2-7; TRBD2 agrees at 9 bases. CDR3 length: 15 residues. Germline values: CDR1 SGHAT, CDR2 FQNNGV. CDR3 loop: CAISLTPGTSHEQYF. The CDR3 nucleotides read TGTGCCATCAGCTTAACCCCCGGGACTAGCCACGAGCAGTACTTC.

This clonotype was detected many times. DNA of the CDR3: TGTGCCAGCAGGAGGGACGGTCATAGCAATCAGCCCCAGCATTTT. Its translation is CASRRDGHSNQPQHF. V and J are TRBV6-1 and TRBJ1-5, with a possible D match to TRBD1 (5 bases). V dropped 6 bases and J dropped 0 bases, with 12 bases sitting between them. Germline CDR1 MNHNS, CDR2 SASEGT. This CDR3 comprises 15 residues.

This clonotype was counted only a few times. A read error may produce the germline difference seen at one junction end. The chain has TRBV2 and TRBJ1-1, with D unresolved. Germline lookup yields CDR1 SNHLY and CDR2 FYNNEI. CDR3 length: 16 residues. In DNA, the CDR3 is TGTGCCAGCAGTGAAGGGTTGGTGGGGTTGAACGCTGAAGCTTTCTTT. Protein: CASSEGLVGLNAEAFF.

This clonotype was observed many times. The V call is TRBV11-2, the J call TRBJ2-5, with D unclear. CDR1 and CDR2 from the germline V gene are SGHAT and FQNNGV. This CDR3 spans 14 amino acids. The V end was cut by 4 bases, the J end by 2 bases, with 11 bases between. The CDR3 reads CASSSRNPQETQYF. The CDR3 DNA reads TGTGCCAGCAGCTCGCGGAATCCTCAAGAGACCCAGTACTTC. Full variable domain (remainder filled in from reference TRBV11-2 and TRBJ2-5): EAGVAQSPRYKIIEKRQSVAFWCNPISGHATLYWYQQILGQGPKLLIQFQNNGVVDDSQLPKDRFSAERLKGVDSTLKIQPAKLEDSAVYLCASSSRNPQETQYFGPGTRLLVL.

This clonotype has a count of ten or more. The CDR3 is CASSLPGPNRGETQYF. The DNA for the CDR3 is TGTGCCAGCAGCTTACCGGGCCCTAATCGGGGAGAGACCCAGTACTTC. V is TRBV11-1 and J is TRBJ2-5; TRBD2 is a possible D gene (5 bases). Germline V gives CDR1 SGHAT, CDR2 FQDESV (reference sequence). V lost 2 bases, J lost 4 bases, and 17 bases lay in between. The CDR3 contains 16 residues.

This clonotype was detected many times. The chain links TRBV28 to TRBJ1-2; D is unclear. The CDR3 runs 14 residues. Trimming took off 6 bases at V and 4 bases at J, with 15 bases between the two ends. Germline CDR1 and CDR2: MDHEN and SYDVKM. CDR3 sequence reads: CASRPTDGPYGYTF. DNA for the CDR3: TGTGCCAGCAGACCAACGGACGGTCCCTATGGCTACACCTTC.

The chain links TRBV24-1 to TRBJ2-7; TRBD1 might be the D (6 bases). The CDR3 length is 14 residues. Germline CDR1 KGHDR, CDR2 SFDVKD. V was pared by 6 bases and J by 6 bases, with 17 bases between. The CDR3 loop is CATSSSTGSLEQYF. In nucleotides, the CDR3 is TGTGCCACCAGTTCGTCCACAGGGAGTCTCGAGCAGTACTTC.

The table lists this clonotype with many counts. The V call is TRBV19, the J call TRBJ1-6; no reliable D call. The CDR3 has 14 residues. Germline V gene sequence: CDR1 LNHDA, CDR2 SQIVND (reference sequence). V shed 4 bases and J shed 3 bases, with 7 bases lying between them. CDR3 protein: CASSTQNYNSPLHF. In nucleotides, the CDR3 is TGTGCCAGTAGTACGCAGAACTATAATTCACCCCTCCACTTT.

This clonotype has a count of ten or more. The CDR3 sequence: CASSEGTTIPEQYF. The DNA of the CDR3 is TGCGCCAGCAGTGAAGGGACCACCATCCCCGAGCAGTACTTC. This rearrangement joins TRBV10-2 to TRBJ2-7, with D tentatively TRBD1 or TRBD2 (5 bases each). Germline V gene lookup returns CDR1 WSHSY and CDR2 SAAADI. V lost 3 bases and J lost 6, with 15 bases in between. This CDR3 is built from 14 residues.

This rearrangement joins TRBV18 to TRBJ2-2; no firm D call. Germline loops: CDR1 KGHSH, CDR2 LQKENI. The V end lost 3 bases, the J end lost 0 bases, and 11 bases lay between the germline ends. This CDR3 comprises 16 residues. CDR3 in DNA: TGTGCCAGCTCACCCGGTCGCAGGTCGAACACCGGGGAGCTGTTTTTT. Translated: CASSPGRRSNTGELFF.

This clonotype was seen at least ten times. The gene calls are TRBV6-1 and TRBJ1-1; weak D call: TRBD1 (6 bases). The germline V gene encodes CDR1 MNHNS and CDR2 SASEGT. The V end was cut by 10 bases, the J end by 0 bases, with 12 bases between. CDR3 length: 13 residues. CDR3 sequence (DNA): TGTGCCACAAAGGGGACACTGAACACTGAAGCTTTCTTT. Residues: CATKGTLNTEAFF.

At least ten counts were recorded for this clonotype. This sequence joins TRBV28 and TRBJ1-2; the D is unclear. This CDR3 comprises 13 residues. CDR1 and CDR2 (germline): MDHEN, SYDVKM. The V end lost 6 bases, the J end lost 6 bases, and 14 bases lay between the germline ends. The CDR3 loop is CASSPATMDGYTF. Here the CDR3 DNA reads TGTGCCAGCAGCCCAGCCACCATGGATGGCTACACCTTC.

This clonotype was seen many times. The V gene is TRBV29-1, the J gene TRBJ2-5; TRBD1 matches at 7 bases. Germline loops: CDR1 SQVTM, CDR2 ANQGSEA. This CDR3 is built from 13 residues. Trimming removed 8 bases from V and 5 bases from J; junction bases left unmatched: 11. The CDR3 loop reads CSFLTGQGETQYF. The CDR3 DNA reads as TGCAGCTTCTTGACAGGGCAAGGGGAGACCCAGTACTTC. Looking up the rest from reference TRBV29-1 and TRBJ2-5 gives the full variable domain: SAVISQKPSRDICQRGTSLTIQCQVDSQVTMMFWYRQQPGQSLTLIATANQGSEATYESGFVIDKFPISRPNLTFSTLTVSNMSPEDSSIYLCSFLTGQGETQYFGPGTRLLVL.